The clone carrying this T cell receptor beta chain was observed at least ten times. Library construction for TCR beta used iRepertoire HTBI primers and Arm-PCR of CDR3 regions. TCRdb analysed the multiplex PCR reads with MiXCR anew, one entry per CDR3 protein. The sample includes around 450,000 distinct CDR3 sequences, roughly 15% of them seen just once. The sample originates from a study of regulatory T cells in long-lasting Graves disease. Regarding time point: newly diagnosed GD, antithyroid drugs for less than 3 months. Scientists built the TCR library using RNA that was extracted from PBMCs. Criteria from the American Thyroid Association guidelines were applied to diagnose Graves' disease. With V trimmed by 2 bases and J by 12 bases, 7 bases remained unmatched. The CDR3 totals 14 residues. Germline loops: CDR1 KGHSH, CDR2 LQKENI. The data also belong to a second study, concerning T cells in Graves' hyperthyroidism and ophthalmopathy. That source adds: For the diagnoses, clinical symptoms, serum thyroxine and TRAb, thyroid ultrasound and orbital computed tomography were used.

This TCR derives from a man aged 35 to 55 with Graves disease. The chain links TRBV18 to TRBJ2-1, with TRBD2 matching over 10 bases. Material: peripheral blood mononuclear cells (PBMCs), obtained at new diagnosis, from a patient treated with antithyroid drugs. In DNA, the CDR3 is TGTGCCAGCTCACCAGCGACTAGCGGGTCGCGGCAGTTCTTC. This encodes CASSPATSGSRQFF. The complete variable domain, with remaining parts taken from reference TRBV18 and TRBJ2-1, reads NAGVMQNPRHLVRRRGQEARLRCSPMKGHSHVYWYRQLPEEGLKFMVYLQKENIIDESGMPKERFSAEFPKEGPSILRIQQVVRGDSAAYFCASSPATSGSRQFFGPGTRLTVL.